This section outlines one TCR beta chain sequence together with its context. Its antigen remains unidentified. This entry comes from a study of T cell responses to AZD1222 COVID-19 vaccine. Findings and limits, study-wide: Spike-spanning, vaccine-associated CD4 TCRs were dominant at 160-218 and 743-854.

Sequencing used immunoSEQ multiplex PCR; TCRdb keeps in-frame clones, though not all of them. The table includes fewer than 200,000 clones, around 90% detected once. This receptor was taken from an adult who received the MenACWY meningococcal vaccine as a control. The input for sequencing was peripheral blood, taken 28 days after the second dose of the MenACWY control vaccine.

CDR3 in amino acids: CASSSTAREYAHEQYF. The DNA of the CDR3 is TGTGCCAGCAGCTCCACGGCGCGGGAGTACGCCCACGAGCAGTACTTC. The V call is TRBV7-2, the J call TRBJ2-7; 7 positions match TRBD2. CDR3 length: 16 amino acids. The V and J ends lost 4 bases and 5 bases, in that order; junction bases with no gene match: 14. The germline V gene has CDR1 SGHTA and CDR2 FQGNSA. Looking up the rest from reference TRBV7-2 and TRBJ2-7 gives the full variable domain: GAGVSQSPSNKVTEKGKDVELRCDPISGHTALYWYRQSLGQGLEFLIYFQGNSAPDKSGLPSDRFSAERTGGSVSTLTIQRTQQEDSAVYLCASSSTAREYAHEQYFGPGTRLTVT.